The rows below give T cell receptor beta chains drawn from one sample of a study of blood T cell repertoires in COVID-19. TCRdb keeps only in-frame clones here, not all; method: immunoSEQ multiplex PCR. This sample has over 45,000 clones, with roughly 84% found just once. Sequenced material: peripheral blood. The receptor set was obtained from a man aged 50-60 years with active COVID-19. The CDR3 runs from the conserved cysteine through the conserved F or W. A D gene is named only where the DNA matches it firmly. For some rows the clone size is stated as once, few or many, or as a class when expanded; others skip it.

NA	TRBV5-1	TRBJ2-6	NA	CASSLFSSGANVLTF	TGCGCCAGCAGCCTCTTTAGCTCTGGGGCCAACGTCCTGACTTTC
once	TRBV7-2	TRBJ1-3	NA	CASSRRGVGNTIYF	TGTGCCAGCAGCCGGCGTGGAGTTGGAAACACCATATATTTT
NA	TRBV28	TRBJ1-4	TRBD1	CASSQGARGEKLFF	TGTGCCAGCAGTCAGGGGGCTAGAGGAGAAAAACTGTTTTTT
NA	TRBV7-2	TRBJ1-2	NA	CASSPFTEAGGYTF	TGTGCCAGCAGTCCTTTTACAGAGGCGGGAGGCTACACCTTC
NA	TRBV10-3	TRBJ1-1	TRBD1	CAISEEGAPTEAFF	TGTGCCATCAGTGAGGAGGGGGCGCCCACTGAAGCTTTCTTT
NA	TRBV12-3/TRBV12-4	TRBJ1-1	NA	CASSRGDNTEAFF	TGTGCCAGCAGTCGGGGGGATAACACTGAAGCTTTCTTT
NA	TRBV5-1	TRBJ1-1	NA	CASSLEAGVAEAFF	TGCGCCAGCAGCTTGGAAGCAGGGGTGGCTGAAGCTTTCTTT
NA	TRBV7-2	TRBJ2-3	NA	CASSPQQGSDTQYF	TGTGCCAGCAGCCCCCAACAGGGTTCAGATACGCAGTATTTT
once	TRBV9	TRBJ1-2	TRBD1	CASSVGVEKSRTGLSYGYTF	TGTGCCAGCAGCGTAGGTGTTGAAAAATCAAGGACAGGCTTGAGCTATGGCTACACCTTC
NA	TRBV18	TRBJ1-5	TRBD1	CASSPSSGDRALSQPQHF	TGTGCCAGCTCACCAAGTTCAGGGGACAGGGCTTTATCTCAGCCCCAGCATTTT